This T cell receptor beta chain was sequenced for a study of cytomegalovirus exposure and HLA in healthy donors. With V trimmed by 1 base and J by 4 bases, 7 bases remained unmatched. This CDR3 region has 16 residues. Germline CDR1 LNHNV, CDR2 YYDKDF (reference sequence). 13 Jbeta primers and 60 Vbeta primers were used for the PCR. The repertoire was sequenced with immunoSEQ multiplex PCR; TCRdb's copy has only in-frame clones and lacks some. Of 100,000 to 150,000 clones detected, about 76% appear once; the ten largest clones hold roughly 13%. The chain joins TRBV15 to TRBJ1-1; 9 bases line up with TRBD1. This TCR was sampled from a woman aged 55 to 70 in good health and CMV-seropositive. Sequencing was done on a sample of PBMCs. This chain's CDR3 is CATSRGGTGWRTEAFF. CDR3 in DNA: TGTGCCACCAGCAGAGGAGGGACAGGGTGGCGCACTGAAGCTTTCTTT.